The 13 T cell receptor beta chains below were found in one sample sequenced in a study of T-cell reconstitution after alpha-beta-depleted transplantation in children. Molecular barcoding with unique molecular identifiers was used for the TCRbeta library. MiXCR, run by TCRdb on the PCR reads, gives a single entry per CDR3 protein. The table has about 130,000 distinct CDR3 sequences, about 9.6% seen once. The sequences come from PBMCs, mostly from graft donor cells, collected 180 days after TCRalphabeta/CD19-depleted stem cell transplant. Receptors were obtained from a girl less than two years old who had a stem cell transplant for combined immunodeficiency, so the T cells may come from the graft donor.

This sequence joins TRBV6-2 or TRBV6-3 and TRBJ2-3; 10 nucleotides line up with TRBD2. In germline, CDR1 is MNHEY, CDR2 SVGEGT. J gave up 0 bases and V 6 bases, and 6 bases lay outside the gene matches. This CDR3 has 16 amino acids. In DNA form, the CDR3 reads TGTGCCAGCAGCCTTGGACTAGCGGCTAGCACAGATACGCAGTATTTT. This gives the protein CASSLGLAASTDTQYF.

This clonotype has a single count. The chain uses TRBV18 and TRBJ2-3; D may match TRBD1 or TRBD2 (5 bases each). There are 11 residues in the CDR3. Germline values: CDR1 KGHSH, CDR2 LQKENI. Trimming pared 5 bases from V and 6 bases from J, leaving 6 bases between. CDR3 loop: CASSEGDTQYF. CDR3 DNA: TGTGCCAGCTCAGAGGGGGATACGCAGTATTTT.

The J gene is TRBJ2-1, the V gene TRBV9; 8 bases map to TRBD1. Germline V gene lookup returns CDR1 SGDLS and CDR2 YYNGEE. The CDR3 sequence is 15 residues long. V was clipped by 0 bases and J by 4 bases; unmatched bases: 3. The DNA of the CDR3 is TGTGCCAGCAGCGTAGCCGGGACAGGATACAATGAGCAGTTCTTC. Residues: CASSVAGTGYNEQFF.

V is TRBV5-6 and J is TRBJ2-7; TRBD2 aligns across 16 bases. The CDR3 contains 16 residues. Germline CDR1 SGHDT, CDR2 YYEEEE. The V and J ends lost 3 bases and 6 bases, in that order; junction bases with no gene match: 6. In nucleotides, the CDR3 is TGTGCCAGCAGCTGGGGGGGACTAGCGGGAGGGGCCGAGCAGTACTTC. This gives the protein CASSWGGLAGGAEQYF.

The gene calls are TRBV5-1 and TRBJ2-3; D may be TRBD1 (6 bases). The V gene's germline CDR1 is SGHRS and CDR2 YFSETQ. CDR3 size: 15 residues. V shed 0 bases and J shed 4 bases, with 12 bases lying between them. The DNA of the CDR3 is TGCGCCAGCAGCTTGGTTGGTACAGGGCCAGATACGCAGTATTTT. This encodes CASSLVGTGPDTQYF.

J is TRBJ1-1 and V is TRBV30; TRBD1 matches at 9 bases. V lost 2 bases, J lost 5 bases, and 6 bases stayed unmatched. This CDR3 has 14 amino acids. Germline CDR1 and CDR2: GTSNPN and SVGIG (reference sequence). This CDR3 is CAWSPGQGGTEAFF. CDR3 bases: TGTGCCTGGAGTCCGGGACAGGGTGGGACTGAAGCTTTCTTT.

The genes are TRBV5-5 and TRBJ2-7; 10 nucleotides agree with TRBD1. The CDR3 extends over 14 amino acids. Germline assignment: CDR1 SGHKS and CDR2 YYEKEE (reference sequence). V shed 4 bases and J 3 bases; nucleotides not matched to a gene: 4. CDR3 in DNA: TGTGCCAGCAGCAGGGGACAGGGGAACTACGAGCAGTACTTC. It is translated as CASSRGQGNYEQYF.

The V call is TRBV19, the J call TRBJ2-7, with D uncertain. The CDR3 has 12 amino acids. Trimming pared 6 bases from V and 2 bases from J, leaving 8 bases between. The germline V gene has CDR1 LNHDA and CDR2 SQIVND (reference sequence). In DNA form, the CDR3 reads TGTGCCAGTAGCGGAGTTGCCTACGAGCAGTACTTC. It specifies CASSGVAYEQYF.

Ten or more counts support this clonotype. The rearrangement joins TRBV20-1 to TRBJ2-5, with 10 bases matching TRBD1. J lost 4 bases, V lost 5 bases, and 7 bases had no gene match. The length of the CDR3 is 14 residues. Germline V gene lookup returns CDR1 DFQATT and CDR2 SNEGSKA (reference sequence). Here the CDR3 reads CSARGQGWGETQYF. As DNA, the CDR3 is TGCAGTGCTCGGGGACAGGGGTGGGGAGAGACCCAGTACTTC.

As regards this clonotype: Mismatch with germline at one junction end may stem from a read error. The chain carries TRBV20-1 and TRBJ2-4; 13 nucleotides line up with TRBD2. Looked up from germline, CDR1 is DFQATT and CDR2 is SNEGSKA (reference sequence). The CDR3 extends over 15 amino acids. The CDR3 here is CSASPLAGGGNSQYF. The CDR3 region has the DNA TGCAGTGCTAGCCCACTAGCGGGAGGGGGAAACAGTCAGTACTTC.

This clonotype showed up just a few times. This chain links TRBV6-5 with TRBJ2-1; 10 nucleotides align to TRBD1. The CDR3 is 13 residues long. V shed 11 bases, J shed 3 bases, and the junction held 4 bases outside the gene matches. Germline CDR1 and CDR2: MNHEY and SVGAGI. In nucleotides, the CDR3 is TGTGCCGTAGGACAGGGGGACTACAATGAGCAGTTCTTC. Residues: CAVGQGDYNEQFF.

The rearrangement uses TRBV7-3 and TRBJ1-2, with 8 nucleotides matching TRBD1. This CDR3 region has 15 residues. The junction had 3 bases not matched to a gene; V was cut back by 1 base and J by 2 bases. Germline CDR1 and CDR2: SGHTA and FQGTGA. In DNA, the CDR3 is TGTGCCAGCAGCTTAATGCCAGGGGGCAACTATGGCTACACCTTC. It specifies CASSLMPGGNYGYTF.

This clonotype was seen only a few times. The rearrangement joins TRBV5-1 to TRBJ2-1, with D possibly being TRBD1 (5 bases). The CDR3 spans 15 residues. With 3 bases removed from V and 3 bases from J, the gap between germline ends came to 13 bases. Germline-derived CDR1 and CDR2 are SGHRS and YFSETQ. The CDR3 bases are TGCGCCAGCAGCTCCAGGGTGGGTTTCTACAATGAGCAGTTCTTC. It yields the protein CASSSRVGFYNEQFF.